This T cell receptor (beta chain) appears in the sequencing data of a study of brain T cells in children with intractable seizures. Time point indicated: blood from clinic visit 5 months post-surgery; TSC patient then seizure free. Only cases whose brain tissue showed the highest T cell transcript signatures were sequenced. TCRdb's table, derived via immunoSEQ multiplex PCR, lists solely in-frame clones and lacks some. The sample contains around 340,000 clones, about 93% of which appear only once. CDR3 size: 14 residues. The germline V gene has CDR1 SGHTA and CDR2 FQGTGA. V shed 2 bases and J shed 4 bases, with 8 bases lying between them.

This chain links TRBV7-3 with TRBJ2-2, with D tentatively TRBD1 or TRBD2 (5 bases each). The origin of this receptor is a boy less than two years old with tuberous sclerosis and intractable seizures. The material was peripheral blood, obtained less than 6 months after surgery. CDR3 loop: CASSLEGITGELFF. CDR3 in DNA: TGTGCCAGCAGCTTAGAGGGGATCACCGGGGAGCTGTTTTTT.